The clone carrying this TCR beta chain was seen more than once but under ten times. Its target is unknown. This sample was taken from a study of graft-versus-host responses after intestinal transplantation. Study as a whole: Recipients received multivisceral, liver-intestinal, or isolated intestinal transplants. Every transplant recipient was induced with anti-thymocyte globulin, then maintained on tacrolimus and steroids for approximately three years.

V lost 8 bases and J 0 bases, leaving 7 bases between the germline ends. In germline, CDR1 is MNHEY, CDR2 SVGAGI. This CDR3 is 12 amino acids long. Assay used: immunoSEQ multiplex PCR; TCRdb lists only in-frame clones, some missing. The data show approximately 97,000 clones, 85% to 95% seen once. Regarding the study as a whole: With peak circulating GvH clone levels came an association with early post-transplant HvG declines. Among recipient marrow samples, GvH clones were found; some appeared first in ileum or blood.

The sample in question was unstimulated CD8+ T cells sorted from spleen or lymph node cells, obtained before transplant. J is TRBJ1-1 and V is TRBV6-5; D is undetermined. This receptor was taken from a human donor who was the organ donor for an intestinal transplant. CDR3 nucleotides: TGTGCCAGCGGCATAATGAACACTGAAGCTTTCTTT. Translating it yields CASGIMNTEAFF.